This entry is about one T cell receptor (beta chain). Its target is unknown. The data were obtained in a study of radiation and T cells in renal cell carcinoma. Whole-study results and caveats: Top tumor clonotypes rose in blood 2 weeks post-radiation, then contracted. No pretreatment tumor biopsies were available for baseline clonotypes.

The time point: blood 4 weeks post-SBRT, at nephrectomy. The treatment: 15 Gy SBRT to primary tumor, nephrectomy 4 weeks later. Nephrectomy followed 15 Gy stereotactic body radiation by 4 weeks. The patient's renal cell carcinoma had clear cell pathology. The data were produced by immunoSEQ multiplex PCR, yet TCRdb's version contains in-frame clones alone and is incomplete. The data contain just over 95,000 clones, approximately 80% of them singletons. The V gene's germline CDR1 is LNHDA and CDR2 SQIVND (reference sequence). The CDR3 loop spans 16 amino acids. V shed 3 bases and J shed 2 bases, with 14 bases lying between them.

The clonotype originates from a man aged 55 to 70 with renal cell carcinoma. This chain uses TRBV19 with TRBJ1-3; D not resolved. Sequencing used blood, obtained from a patient whose treatment included radiotherapy and nephrectomy. CDR3 DNA: TGTGCCAGTAGTATTTGGGCCTCGGTCGCTGGAAACACCATATATTTT. Its translation: CASSIWASVAGNTIYF.